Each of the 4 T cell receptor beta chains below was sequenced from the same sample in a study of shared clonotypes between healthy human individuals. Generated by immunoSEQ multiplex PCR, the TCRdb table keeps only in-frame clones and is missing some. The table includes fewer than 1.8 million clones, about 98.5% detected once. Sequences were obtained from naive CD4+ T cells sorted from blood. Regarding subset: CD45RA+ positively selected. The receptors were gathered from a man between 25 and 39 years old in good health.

As DNA, the CDR3 is TGTGCCAGCAGTGAATACAGGTTGGGTGAGCAGTTCTTC. Protein product: CASSEYRLGEQFF. The chain uses TRBV6-1 and TRBJ2-1; TRBD1 is a possible D gene (5 bases). The CDR3 consists of 13 residues. Germline values: CDR1 MNHNS, CDR2 SASEGT. Trimming took off 2 bases at V and 9 bases at J, with 11 bases between the two ends.

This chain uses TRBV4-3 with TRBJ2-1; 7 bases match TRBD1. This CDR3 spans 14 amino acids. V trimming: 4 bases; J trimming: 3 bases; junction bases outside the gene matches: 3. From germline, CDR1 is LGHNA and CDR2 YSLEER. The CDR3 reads CASSRDSNYNEQFF. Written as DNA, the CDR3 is TGCGCCAGCAGCCGGGACAGTAACTACAATGAGCAGTTCTTC.

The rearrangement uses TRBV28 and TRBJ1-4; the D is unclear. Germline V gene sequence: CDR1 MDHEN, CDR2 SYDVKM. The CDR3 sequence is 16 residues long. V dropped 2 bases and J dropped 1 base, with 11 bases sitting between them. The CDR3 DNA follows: TGTGCCAGCAGTTTAATTAACGCGGGAACTAATGAAAAACTGTTTTTT. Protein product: CASSLINAGTNEKLFF.

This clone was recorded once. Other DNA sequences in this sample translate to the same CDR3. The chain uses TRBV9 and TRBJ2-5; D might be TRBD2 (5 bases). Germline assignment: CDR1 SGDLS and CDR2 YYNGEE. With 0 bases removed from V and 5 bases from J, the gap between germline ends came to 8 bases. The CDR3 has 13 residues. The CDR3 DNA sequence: TGTGCCAGCAGCGTAGGGACTCGGGAGACCCAGTACTTC. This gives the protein CASSVGTRETQYF.